The entry below gives a single T cell receptor (beta chain) sequence along with its context. Generated by immunoSEQ multiplex PCR, the TCRdb table keeps only in-frame clones and is missing some. The repertoire holds 100,000 to 150,000 clones, with more than 85% as singletons. This sample is part of a study of blood T cell repertoires in COVID-19. Looking at the study overall: The United States, Italy and Spain supplied acute and convalescent COVID-19 samples.

The sequence derives from a man in his fifties with COVID-19, enrolled during active disease. The sequencing sample was made of peripheral blood.

The DNA of the CDR3 is TGTGCCAGCAGCTTAGTGCTCCAGCGGGGAGAGCAGTTCTTC. Translated: CASSLVLQRGEQFF. This sequence joins TRBV7-8 and TRBJ2-1, with 7 nucleotides matching TRBD2. Germline CDR1 is SGHVS and CDR2 is FQNEAQ. J lost 10 bases, V lost 1 base, and 7 bases had no gene match. The CDR3 runs 14 residues.